These T cell receptor beta chains were read from a single sample in a study of cytomegalovirus exposure and HLA in healthy donors. The method was immunoSEQ multiplex PCR; TCRdb's version includes in-frame clones alone and lacks a portion of them. The data contain 120,000 or so clones, around 80% of them seen just once; the ten biggest clones take up approximately 9.1%. The sequencing input was PBMCs. Receptors were obtained from a woman between 45 and 65 years old in good health and CMV-seropositive. CDR3s include the opening cysteine and the closing phenylalanine or tryptophan. Each record gives: V gene, J gene, clone size, D gene, CDR3 protein, CDR3 DNA. D genes are given only for firm matches. Some rows have no size entry. The others give once, few or many, or a class for an expanded clone.

TRBV5-1,TRBJ2-7,few,TRBD1,CASSWGGQAYEQYF,TGCGCCAGCAGCTGGGGCGGACAGGCCTACGAGCAGTACTTC
TRBV10-3,TRBJ1-3,.,TRBD1,CAISQGAGNTIYF,TGTGCCATCAGTCAGGGGGCTGGAAACACCATATATTTT
TRBV4-3,TRBJ2-1,.,TRBD2,CASSQTRTSGSRGEQFF,TGCGCCAGCAGCCAAACCCGGACTAGCGGGAGCCGTGGTGAGCAGTTCTTC
TRBV6-5,TRBJ2-7,.,.,CASSLGPYSSYEQYF,TGTGCCAGCAGTTTGGGGCCGTATAGCTCCTACGAGCAGTACTTC
TRBV27,TRBJ2-7,.,TRBD1,CASSLRGQGGYEQYF,TGTGCCAGCAGTTTAAGGGGACAGGGGGGGTACGAGCAGTACTTC
TRBV27,TRBJ1-1,.,TRBD1,CASSPWAGGTEAFF,TGTGCCAGCAGCCCCTGGGCAGGGGGGACTGAAGCTTTCTTT
TRBV5-1,TRBJ1-1,.,.,CASSRGGLNTEAFF,TGCGCCAGCAGCCGGGGTGGCCTCAACACTGAAGCTTTCTTT
TRBV30,TRBJ1-1,.,TRBD1,CAWRPQGIWTEAFF,TGTGCCTGGAGGCCACAGGGGATATGGACTGAAGCTTTCTTT
TRBV7-2,TRBJ1-1,few,.,CASSLLWGRQNTEAFF,TGTGCCAGCAGCCTCCTGTGGGGGCGCCAGAACACTGAAGCTTTCTTT
TRBV7-9,TRBJ2-7,.,.,CASSSGFSGEQYF,TGTGCCAGCAGCTCCGGGTTCTCCGGCGAGCAGTACTTC
TRBV19,TRBJ2-1,.,TRBD2,CASTPLGGRAREQFF,TGTGCCAGTACTCCCTTGGGGGGGAGGGCGCGGGAGCAGTTCTTC
TRBV10-3,TRBJ1-1,few,.,CATREVGKAFF,TGTGCCACCCGGGAGGTGGGTAAAGCTTTCTTT
TRBV5-4,TRBJ1-2,.,TRBD1,CASSYQTGIDYGYTF,TGTGCCAGCAGCTATCAGACAGGGATTGACTATGGCTACACCTTC
TRBV11-2,TRBJ2-5,.,.,CASSDEAGLQETQYF,TGTGCCAGCAGCGATGAGGCGGGGTTGCAAGAGACCCAGTACTTC
TRBV18,TRBJ2-2,.,.,CASSPAPGNTGELFF,TGTGCCAGCTCACCTGCCCCGGGAAACACCGGGGAGCTGTTTTTT
TRBV19,TRBJ1-1,.,.,CASMTRGNTEAFF,TGTGCCAGTATGACTCGGGGGAACACTGAAGCTTTCTTT
TRBV4-3,TRBJ2-3,.,.,CASSEARRDTQYF,TGCGCCAGCAGCGAAGCTAGGAGGGATACGCAGTATTTT
TRBV29-1,TRBJ2-6,.,.,CSVWGGSGANVLTF,TGCAGCGTCTGGGGCGGCTCTGGGGCCAACGTCCTGACTTTC
TRBV18,TRBJ1-1,.,.,CASSPPYSQDSEAFF,TGTGCCAGCTCACCACCTTATTCTCAGGATTCTGAAGCTTTCTTT
TRBV19,TRBJ1-2,few,TRBD1,CASRLAGTGYGYTF,TGTGCCAGTAGATTGGCAGGGACAGGCTATGGCTACACCTTC
TRBV10-3,TRBJ2-1,.,.,CAISEFRDRSYNEQFF,TGTGCCATCAGTGAGTTCCGGGATCGGTCCTACAATGAGCAGTTCTTC
TRBV6-5,TRBJ1-2,.,.,CASSPTGGGNYGYTF,TGTGCCAGCAGCCCAACCGGCGGGGGTAACTATGGCTACACCTTC
TRBV7-9,TRBJ2-6,.,.,CASSLEQPSGANVLTF,TGTGCCAGCAGCTTGGAACAGCCCTCTGGGGCCAACGTCCTGACTTTC
TRBV7-9,TRBJ1-3,.,TRBD1,CASGGQSGNTIYF,TGTGCCAGCGGGGGACAGTCTGGAAACACCATATATTTT
TRBV27,TRBJ1-1,.,.,CASSPRPSGTEAFF,TGTGCCAGCAGTCCCAGGCCCTCGGGAACTGAAGCTTTCTTT
TRBV5-1,TRBJ2-7,.,.,CASSLVQLPAEQYF,TGCGCCAGCAGCTTGGTACAATTGCCCGCCGAGCAGTACTTC